The sequence of this T cell receptor beta chain was determined in a study of blood T cell repertoires in COVID-19. Study in general: Material from acute and convalescent COVID-19 was sourced from the United States, Italy and Spain. T cells, B-cell-depleted T cells, or PBMCs provided the cDNA or gDNA that served as material.

CDR1 and CDR2 from the germline V gene are MRHNA and SNTAGT. This CDR3 is built from 14 residues. The junction had 6 bases not matched to a gene; V was cut back by 5 bases and J by 4 bases. The data were produced by immunoSEQ multiplex PCR, yet TCRdb's version contains in-frame clones alone and is incomplete. The sample has some 200,000 clones, 84% seen once. This clone was picked up a small number of times. Sequencing was done on a sample of peripheral blood. This rearrangement joins TRBV6-4 to TRBJ1-2; TRBD1 matches 8 bases. The origin of this receptor is a woman aged 40 to 49 who had recovered from COVID-19. CDR3 residues: CASSPGTGFYGYTF. In DNA, the CDR3 is TGTGCCAGCAGTCCGGGGACAGGATTCTATGGCTACACCTTC.